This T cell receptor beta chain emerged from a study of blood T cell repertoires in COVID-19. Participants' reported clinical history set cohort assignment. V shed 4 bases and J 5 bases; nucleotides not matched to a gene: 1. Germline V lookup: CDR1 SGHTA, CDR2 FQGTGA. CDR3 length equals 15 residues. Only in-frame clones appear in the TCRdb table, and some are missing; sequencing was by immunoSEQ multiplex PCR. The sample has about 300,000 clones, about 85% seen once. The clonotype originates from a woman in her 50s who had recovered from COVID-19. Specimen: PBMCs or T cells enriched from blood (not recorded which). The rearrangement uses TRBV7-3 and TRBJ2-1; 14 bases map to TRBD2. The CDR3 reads CASSSGLAGDNEQFF. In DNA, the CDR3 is TGTGCCAGCAGCTCGGGACTAGCGGGGGACAATGAGCAGTTCTTC.